This T cell receptor beta chain was captured in a study of blood T cell repertoires in COVID-19. Study-level information: PBMCs, B-cell-depleted T cells, or T cells provided the cDNA or gDNA that made up the material.

The germline CDR1 and CDR2 sequences are SGHAT and FQNNGV. V was pared by 2 bases and J by 4 bases, with 15 bases between. The CDR3 sequence is 16 residues long. Per the original data handling: Nucleated cell number was recorded as an estimate derived from reference gene primer amplification. Sequencing was performed with immunoSEQ multiplex PCR; in TCRdb, only in-frame clones are kept and a portion is missing. That table gives V, J and clone size, and the DNA gave D and trimming. The data hold approximately 250,000 clones, with 70% to 90% observed a single time. The sequencing input was peripheral blood. This receptor was taken from a man in his thirties or forties with active or convalescent COVID-19. The rearrangement uses TRBV11-2 and TRBJ1-5; a weak D match, TRBD1 (5 bases). CDR3 sequence: CASSLQGSGSNQPQHF. DNA for the CDR3: TGTGCCAGCAGCTTACAGGGTAGCGGATCAAATCAGCCCCAGCATTTT.